Shown below are 28 T cell receptor beta chains from a single sample sequenced in a study of CD8 T cells in Susac syndrome. RNA amounts of about 0.5 to 1 ug underwent reverse transcription with random hexamers. TCRdb reprocessed the immunoSEQ multiplex PCR reads via MiXCR and lists one record per CDR3 protein. The sample comprises around 200,000 distinct CDR3 sequences, 95% of which are singletons, and approximately 0.16% rests with the top ten. What was sequenced was CD8+ T cells from PBMCs. These receptors all come from a human donor with Susac syndrome.

The CDR3 here is CASSTQRFNYGYTF. Here the CDR3 DNA reads TGTGCCAGCAGCACCCAAAGGTTCAACTATGGCTACACCTTC. The V gene is TRBV7-9, the J gene TRBJ1-2; no reliable D call. CDR1 is SEHNR and CDR2 is FQNEAQ in the germline V gene (reference sequence). Trimming pared 5 bases from V and 2 bases from J, leaving 12 bases between. The CDR3 is 14 amino acids.

This clonotype has a handful of counts. This chain connects TRBV14 to TRBJ2-7, with TRBD2 as a possible D gene (5 bases). Germline V lookup: CDR1 SGHDN, CDR2 FVKESK. With 4 bases removed from V and 2 bases from J, the gap between germline ends came to 9 bases. The CDR3 sequence is 13 residues long. The CDR3 here is CASSPDGTYEQYF. The CDR3 DNA reads as TGTGCCAGCAGCCCGGACGGGACCTACGAGCAGTACTTC.

The chain is built from TRBV14 and TRBJ1-5, with 8 positions matching TRBD1. This CDR3 comprises 14 residues. V lost 5 bases and J lost 11; bases outside the gene matches: 11. CDR1 is SGHDN, CDR2 FVKESK, per germline. The CDR3 is CASSMDREPPAQHF. CDR3 nucleotide sequence: TGTGCCAGCAGCATGGACAGGGAACCTCCAGCCCAGCATTTT. Looking up the rest from reference TRBV14 and TRBJ1-5 gives the full variable domain: EAGVTQFPSHSVIEKGQTVTLRCDPISGHDNLYWYRRVMGKEIKFLLHFVKESKQDESGMPNNRFLAERTGGTYSTLKVQPAELEDSGVYFCASSMDREPPAQHFGDGTRLSIL.

The rearrangement joins TRBV5-1 to TRBJ2-1; tentatively, D is TRBD2 (5 bases). V was clipped by 1 base and J by 1 base, with 9 bases between them. Germline lookup yields CDR1 SGHRS and CDR2 YFSETQ. The CDR3 extends over 15 amino acids. DNA for the CDR3: TGCGCCAGCAGCTTGTCTCGAGGGTCCTACAATGAGCAGTTCTTC. It is translated as CASSLSRGSYNEQFF.

The chain carries TRBV7-3 and TRBJ2-2; TRBD2 might be the D (7 bases). With 7 bases removed from V and 7 bases from J, the gap between germline ends came to 13 bases. There are 13 residues in the CDR3. The V gene's germline CDR1 is SGHTA and CDR2 FQGTGA. Here the CDR3 reads CASTERGGGELFF. CDR3 bases: TGTGCCAGCACCGAAAGGGGGGGCGGGGAGCTGTTTTTT.

J is TRBJ1-4 and V is TRBV7-6, with D tentatively TRBD1 (6 bases). The CDR3 spans 15 residues. The germline V gene has CDR1 SGHVS and CDR2 FNYEAQ. The V end lost 0 bases, the J end lost 8 bases, and 13 bases lay between the germline ends. As DNA, the CDR3 is TGTGCCAGCAGCTTAGCATCGGGGGCAGGGGAAAAACTGTTTTTT. Encoded protein: CASSLASGAGEKLFF.

V and J are TRBV27 and TRBJ2-1; 7 nucleotides line up with TRBD2. V trimming: 7 bases; J trimming: 4 bases; junction bases outside the gene matches: 7. Germline CDR1 MNHEY, CDR2 SMNVEV (reference sequence). This CDR3 has 14 residues. The CDR3 region is CASKTSPMYNEQFF. The CDR3 bases are TGTGCCAGCAAGACTAGCCCAATGTACAATGAGCAGTTCTTC.

In its sample, this clonotype was seen a few times. The gene calls are TRBV27 and TRBJ1-2; D is perhaps TRBD1 (6 bases). This CDR3 has 12 amino acids. Between the trimmed V and J ends, which lost 4 bases and 8 bases, there was a span of 11 bases. From germline, CDR1 is MNHEY and CDR2 SMNVEV (reference sequence). In DNA, the CDR3 is TGTGCCAGCAGTTCTACAGGGTACGGCTACACCTTC. This encodes CASSSTGYGYTF.

V is TRBV20-1 and J is TRBJ2-7, with TRBD1 identical over 8 bases. CDR1 is DFQATT and CDR2 is SNEGSKA in the germline V gene (reference sequence). V dropped 3 bases and J dropped 1; count of bases not matched to a gene: 5. This CDR3 has 14 residues. CDR3: CSASARGQSYEQYF. The DNA for the CDR3 is TGCAGTGCTAGCGCCAGGGGGCAATCCTACGAGCAGTACTTC.

The chain combines TRBV7-8 with TRBJ2-1, with D unresolved. Deletions cut 5 bases from V and 8 bases from J, with 10 bases between. Germline values: CDR1 SGHVS, CDR2 FQNEAQ. The CDR3 sequence is 12 residues long. The CDR3 nucleotides are TGTGCCAGCAGCCCGGTGTCAGATGAGCAGTTCTTC. Protein: CASSPVSDEQFF.

The V gene is TRBV27, the J gene TRBJ2-5; D uncertain. V shed 5 bases and J shed 4 bases, with 8 bases lying between them. From germline, CDR1 is MNHEY and CDR2 SMNVEV (reference sequence). The CDR3 is made up of 12 amino acids. CDR3 region: CASSSFGETQYF. The CDR3, as DNA: TGTGCCAGCAGTAGCTTTGGAGAGACCCAGTACTTC.

In this sample, this clonotype turned up once. The chain carries TRBV23-1 and TRBJ1-3; perhaps TRBD1 as D (6 bases). TRBV23-1 carries the ORF label, with uncertain function. The CDR3 consists of 15 residues. Trimming took 3 bases from V and 0 from J, leaving 9 bases between them. The CDR3 coding sequence is TGCGCCAGCAGTCAGGACAGCTGCTCTGGAAACACCATATATTTT. Its protein is CASSQDSCSGNTIYF.

DNA of the CDR3: TGCAGTGCTAGAGATTATGGGGGACTATACAATGAGCAGTTCTTC. This sequence encodes CSARDYGGLYNEQFF. This sequence joins TRBV20-1 and TRBJ2-1; TRBD2 matches at 7 bases. This CDR3 spans 15 amino acids. Per germline, CDR1 DFQATT and CDR2 SNEGSKA (reference sequence). J gave up 4 bases and V 0 bases, and 6 bases lay outside the gene matches.

The chain recombines TRBV29-1 with TRBJ1-2; 7 bases are a match to TRBD1. After removal of 7 bases from V and 7 bases from J, the junction contained 9 bases not matched to a gene. The CDR3 has 12 residues. CDR1 is SQVTM and CDR2 is ANQGSEA in the germline V gene. CDR3 DNA sequence: TGCAGCGCCATGACAGGGTCGGCTGGCTACACCTTC. It yields the protein CSAMTGSAGYTF.

The chain couples TRBV25-1 to TRBJ2-7; 7 bases fit TRBD1. Germline CDR1 and CDR2: MGHDK and SYGVNS. The CDR3 spans 13 residues. After removal of 6 bases from V and 2 bases from J, the junction contained 4 bases not matched to a gene. The DNA of the CDR3 is TGTGCCAGCAGAGACAGGGTGACCTACGAGCAGTACTTC. It codes for CASRDRVTYEQYF.

The J gene is TRBJ2-3, the V gene TRBV12-3 or TRBV12-4; no firm D call. Trimming pared 5 bases from V and 3 bases from J, leaving 21 bases between. CDR3 size: 17 residues. The chain's CDR3 is CASSPTLDPPHTDTQYF. The CDR3, as DNA: TGTGCCAGCAGTCCCACTCTTGACCCTCCCCATACAGATACGCAGTATTTT.

The rearrangement links TRBV2 to TRBJ2-7; the D gene is possibly TRBD1 (5 bases). Germline CDR1 reads SNHLY; CDR2 reads FYNNEI. Trimming removed 8 bases at V and 2 bases at J, with 13 bases between. The CDR3 is 13 amino acids. DNA for the CDR3: TGTGCCAGCGGGGCGACAGTCGCCTACGAGCAGTACTTC. Amino acid sequence: CASGATVAYEQYF.

CDR3 sequence: CSVETLVTGANYGYTF. CDR3 in DNA: TGCAGCGTTGAAACCCTGGTAACCGGGGCTAACTATGGCTACACCTTC. This chain uses TRBV29-1 with TRBJ1-2; no reliable D call. Trimming removed 2 bases at V and 0 bases at J, with 16 bases between. Germline values: CDR1 SQVTM, CDR2 ANQGSEA. The CDR3 contains 16 residues.

The V and J genes are TRBV20-1 and TRBJ2-7, with 7 bases fitting TRBD1. Germline CDR1 DFQATT, CDR2 SNEGSKA (reference sequence). V trimming: 2 bases; J trimming: 4 bases; junction bases outside the gene matches: 8. The CDR3 covers 14 residues. The CDR3 DNA sequence: TGCAGTGCTAGATTGGCAGGGGGAGTGTACGAGCAGTACTTC. It encodes CSARLAGGVYEQYF.

The J gene is TRBJ1-3, the V gene TRBV5-1; possible D gene TRBD1, 5 bases. CDR1 SGHRS and CDR2 YFSETQ come from the germline V gene. The CDR3 loop spans 16 amino acids. Trimming took 4 bases from V and 0 from J, leaving 14 bases between them. This CDR3 is CASSVSGPSSGNTIYF. CDR3 sequence (DNA): TGCGCCAGCAGCGTTTCGGGACCGAGCTCTGGAAACACCATATATTTT.

This chain joins TRBV7-9 and TRBJ1-1; D may be TRBD1 (5 bases). Looked up from germline, CDR1 is SEHNR and CDR2 is FQNEAQ (reference sequence). The V end lost 5 bases, the J end lost 1 base, and 20 bases lay between the germline ends. This CDR3 has 17 amino acids. The CDR3 coding sequence is TGTGCCAGCAGCCTACTGATTGGGGGGGGAGAGAACACTGAAGCTTTCTTT. Residues: CASSLLIGGGENTEAFF.

This chain uses TRBV29-1 with TRBJ1-4; no clear D gene. The germline gives CDR1 SQVTM, CDR2 ANQGSEA. V was pared by 4 bases and J by 4 bases, with 13 bases between. CDR3 length: 14 residues. DNA of the CDR3: TGCAGCGTTGCGTTGGGCTTATATAATGAAAAACTGTTTTTT. Translating gives CSVALGLYNEKLFF.

J is TRBJ2-7 and V is TRBV11-2; 10 nucleotides line up with TRBD2. CDR3 length: 15 residues. The V and J ends lost 8 bases and 3 bases, in that order; junction bases with no gene match: 10. Per the germline V gene, CDR1 is SGHAT and CDR2 is FQNNGV. CDR3 sequence (DNA): TGTGCCAGCGCCCTAGCGGGAGCTTCTTACTACGAGCAGTACTTC. Translation: CASALAGASYYEQYF.

V gene TRBV30 combines with J gene TRBJ1-2; tentative D call: TRBD1 (5 bases). The CDR3 covers 16 residues. The ends were cut back, 0 bases at V and 3 bases at J, with 17 bases in the middle. Germline assignment: CDR1 GTSNPN and CDR2 SVGIG (reference sequence). CDR3 residues: CAWSVEFGAVHYGYTF. CDR3 bases: TGTGCCTGGAGTGTAGAGTTCGGGGCGGTACACTATGGCTACACCTTC.

The gene calls are TRBV20-1 and TRBJ1-5, with a tentative D call TRBD1 (6 bases). The CDR3 consists of 18 residues. Germline-derived CDR1 and CDR2 are DFQATT and SNEGSKA (reference sequence). Trimming left V 7 bases short and J 2 bases short, with 27 bases between. This chain's CDR3 is CSENREWCPGDGNQPQHF. The CDR3 DNA reads TGCAGTGAAAACAGGGAGTGGTGCCCAGGGGATGGCAATCAGCCCCAGCATTTT.

The V gene is TRBV2, the J gene TRBJ1-5; D ambiguous. This CDR3 is 15 amino acids long. Germline V gene lookup returns CDR1 SNHLY and CDR2 FYNNEI. Between the trimmed V and J ends, which lost 4 bases and 1 base, there was a span of 11 bases. The CDR3 nucleotides read TGTGCCAGCAGTGGTCAAGGTCGGAGCAATCAGCCCCAGCATTTT. Encoded protein: CASSGQGRSNQPQHF.

The rearrangement joins TRBV6-6 to TRBJ1-1; TRBD1 is a possible D gene (6 bases). Germline V gene data show CDR1 as MNHNY and CDR2 as SVGAGI (reference sequence). CDR3 length: 13 residues. V shed 5 bases and J shed 6 bases, with 13 bases lying between them. CDR3 DNA: TGTGCCAGCAGTAACCCGGGGGGGCCTGAAGCTTTCTTT. It codes for CASSNPGGPEAFF.

The rearrangement uses TRBV4-1 and TRBJ2-2; tentatively, D is TRBD1 or TRBD2 (5 bases each). Germline CDR1 MGHRA, CDR2 YSYEKL. The CDR3 runs to 13 residues. V dropped 4 bases and J dropped 4 bases, with 7 bases sitting between them. CDR3 DNA sequence: TGCGCCAGCAGCCGGGGGTTCACCGGGGAGCTGTTTTTT. The encoded protein is CASSRGFTGELFF.